This T cell receptor beta chain was observed in a study of blood T cells in healthy people across ages. Whole-study findings and limits: Age advanced and TCR beta diversity per million T cells fell, roughly linearly.

With regard to this clonotype: Its matching antigen is unknown.

Then a second PCR, running about 6 to 12 cycles, was carried out with a sample-barcoded 5' primer and a J-beta primer mix. Each CDR3 protein is one row after TCRdb ran MiXCR on the 5' RACE reads. In the table there are 2 million or so distinct CDR3 sequences, 40% to 55% of which are singletons. The sample was blood. The clonotype was recovered from a woman aged 40 to 50 in good health.

The CDR3 reads CSARDHPGPMGNSPLHF. The CDR3 DNA is TGCAGTGCTAGAGATCATCCAGGGCCGATGGGGAATTCACCCCTCCACTTT. The chain has TRBV20-1 and TRBJ1-6; D is perhaps TRBD1 (5 bases). V was shortened by 0 bases and J by 7 bases, with 19 bases between the two germline ends. CDR3 length equals 17 residues. The V gene's germline CDR1 is DFQATT and CDR2 SNEGSKA (reference sequence).